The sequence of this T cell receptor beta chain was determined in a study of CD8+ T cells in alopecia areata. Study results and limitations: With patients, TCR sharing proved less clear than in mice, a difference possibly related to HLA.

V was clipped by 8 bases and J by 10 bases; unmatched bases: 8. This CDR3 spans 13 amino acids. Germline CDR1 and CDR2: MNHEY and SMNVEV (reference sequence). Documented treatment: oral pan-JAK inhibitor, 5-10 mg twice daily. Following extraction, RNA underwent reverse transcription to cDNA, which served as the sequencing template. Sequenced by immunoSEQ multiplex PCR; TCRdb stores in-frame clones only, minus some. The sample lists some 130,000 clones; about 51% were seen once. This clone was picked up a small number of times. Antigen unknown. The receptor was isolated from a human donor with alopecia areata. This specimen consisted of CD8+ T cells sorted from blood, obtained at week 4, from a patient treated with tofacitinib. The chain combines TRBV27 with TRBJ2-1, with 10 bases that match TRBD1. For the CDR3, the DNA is TGTGCCAGCGGCCGGACAGGGGGATGGGAGCAGTTCTTC. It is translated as CASGRTGGWEQFF.